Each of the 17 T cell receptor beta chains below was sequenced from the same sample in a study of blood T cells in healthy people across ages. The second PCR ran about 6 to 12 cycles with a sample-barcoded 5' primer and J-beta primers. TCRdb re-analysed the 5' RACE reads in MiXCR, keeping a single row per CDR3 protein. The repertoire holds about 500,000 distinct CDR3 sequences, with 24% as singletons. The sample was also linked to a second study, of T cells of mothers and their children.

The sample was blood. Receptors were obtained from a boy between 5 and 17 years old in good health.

CDR3 region: CASSSLAGGQYEQFF. The CDR3 DNA is TGTGCCAGCAGCTCACTAGCGGGGGGTCAATATGAGCAGTTCTTC. The gene calls are TRBV7-2 and TRBJ2-5, with 12 bases identical to TRBD2. The J call may be wrong; the DNA end is better matched by TRBJ2-1. The V gene's germline CDR1 is SGHTA and CDR2 FQGNSA. The CDR3 has 15 residues.

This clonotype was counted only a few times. The CDR3 coding sequence is TGTGCCAGCAGCTTAAGTGCGGAAGAGACCCAGTACTTC. As protein: CASSLSAEETQYF. This chain links TRBV7-9 with TRBJ2-5; D remains ambiguous. The CDR3 runs 13 residues. Per the germline V gene, CDR1 is SEHNR and CDR2 is FQNEAQ (reference sequence). V lost 2 bases to trimming and J lost 3 bases, with 7 bases between them.

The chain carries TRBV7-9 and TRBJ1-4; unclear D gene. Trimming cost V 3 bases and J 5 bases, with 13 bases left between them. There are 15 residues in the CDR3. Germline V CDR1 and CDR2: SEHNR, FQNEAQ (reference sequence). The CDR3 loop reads CASSFSVAANEKLFF. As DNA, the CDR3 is TGTGCCAGCAGCTTTTCTGTCGCGGCCAATGAAAAACTGTTTTTT.

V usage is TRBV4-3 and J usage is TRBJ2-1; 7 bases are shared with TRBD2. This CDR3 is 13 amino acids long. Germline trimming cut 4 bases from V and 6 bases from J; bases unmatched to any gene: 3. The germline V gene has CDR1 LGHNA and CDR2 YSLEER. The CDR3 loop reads CASSREGLNEQFF. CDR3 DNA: TGCGCCAGCAGCCGGGAGGGCCTCAATGAGCAGTTCTTC.

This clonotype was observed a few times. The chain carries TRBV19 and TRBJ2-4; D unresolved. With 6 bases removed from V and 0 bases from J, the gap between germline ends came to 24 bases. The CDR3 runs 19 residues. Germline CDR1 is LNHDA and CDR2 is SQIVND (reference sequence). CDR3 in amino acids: CASRGSGLLNPLAKNIQYF. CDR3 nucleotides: TGTGCCAGTAGAGGTAGTGGGCTTTTAAATCCTTTAGCCAAAAACATTCAGTACTTC.

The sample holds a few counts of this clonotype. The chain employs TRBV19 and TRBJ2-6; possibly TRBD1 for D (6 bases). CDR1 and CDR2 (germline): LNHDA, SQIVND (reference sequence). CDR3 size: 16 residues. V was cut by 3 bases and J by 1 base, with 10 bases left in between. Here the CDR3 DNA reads TGTGCCAGTAGTATTGGAACAGGGTCTGGGGCCAACGTCCTGACTTTC. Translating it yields CASSIGTGSGANVLTF.

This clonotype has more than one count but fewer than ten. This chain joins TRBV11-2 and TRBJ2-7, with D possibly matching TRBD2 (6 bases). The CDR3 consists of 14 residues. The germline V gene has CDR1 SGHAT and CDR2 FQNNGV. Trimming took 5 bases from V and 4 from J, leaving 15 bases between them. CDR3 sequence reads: CASSAAYGRYEQYF. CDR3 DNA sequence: TGTGCCAGCAGCGCGGCGTACGGGAGATACGAGCAGTACTTC.

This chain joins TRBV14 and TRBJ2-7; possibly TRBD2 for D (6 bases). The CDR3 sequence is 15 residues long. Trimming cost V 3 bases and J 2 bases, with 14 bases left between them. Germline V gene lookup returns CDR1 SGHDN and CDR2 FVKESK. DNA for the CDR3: TGTGCCAGCAGCCATAAGTCGGGGAGGACCTACGAGCAGTACTTC. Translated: CASSHKSGRTYEQYF.

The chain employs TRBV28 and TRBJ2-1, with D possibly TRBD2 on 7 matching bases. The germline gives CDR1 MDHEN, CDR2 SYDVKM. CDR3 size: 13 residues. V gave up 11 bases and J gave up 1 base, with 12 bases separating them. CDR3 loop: CAGGGLSYNEQFF. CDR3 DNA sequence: TGTGCCGGCGGGGGCCTATCCTACAATGAGCAGTTCTTC.

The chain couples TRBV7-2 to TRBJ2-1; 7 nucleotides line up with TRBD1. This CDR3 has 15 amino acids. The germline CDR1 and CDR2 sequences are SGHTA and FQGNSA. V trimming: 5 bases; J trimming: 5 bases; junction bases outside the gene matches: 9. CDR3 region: CASSRRDRLNNEQFF. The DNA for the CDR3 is TGTGCCAGCAGCCGCCGGGACAGACTTAACAATGAGCAGTTCTTC.

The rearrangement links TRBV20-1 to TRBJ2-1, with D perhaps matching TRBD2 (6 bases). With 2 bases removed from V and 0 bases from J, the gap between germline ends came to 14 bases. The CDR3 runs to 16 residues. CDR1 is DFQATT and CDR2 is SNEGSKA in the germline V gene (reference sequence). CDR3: CSARNPGSSSYNEQFF. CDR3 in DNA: TGCAGTGCTAGAAACCCCGGGAGTAGCTCCTACAATGAGCAGTTCTTC.

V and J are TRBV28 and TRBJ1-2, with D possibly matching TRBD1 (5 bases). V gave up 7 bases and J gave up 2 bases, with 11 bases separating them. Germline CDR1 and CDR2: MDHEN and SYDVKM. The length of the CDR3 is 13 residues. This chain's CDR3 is CASISYRNYGYTF. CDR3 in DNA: TGTGCCAGCATATCTTACAGGAACTATGGCTACACCTTC.

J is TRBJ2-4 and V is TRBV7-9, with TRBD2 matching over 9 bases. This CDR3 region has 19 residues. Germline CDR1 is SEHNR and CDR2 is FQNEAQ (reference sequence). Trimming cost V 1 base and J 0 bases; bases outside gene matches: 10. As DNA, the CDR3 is TGTGCCAGCAGCTTAGGTGGTAGCGGGGGCCGTCTAGCCAAAAACATTCAGTACTTC. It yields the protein CASSLGGSGGRLAKNIQYF.

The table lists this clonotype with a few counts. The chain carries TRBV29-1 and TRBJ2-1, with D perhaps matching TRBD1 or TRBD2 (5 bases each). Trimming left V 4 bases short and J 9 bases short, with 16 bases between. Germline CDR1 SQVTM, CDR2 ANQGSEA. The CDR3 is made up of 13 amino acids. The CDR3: CSVVGLAGTEQFF. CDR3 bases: TGCAGCGTTGTCGGTTTGGCAGGGACTGAGCAGTTCTTC.

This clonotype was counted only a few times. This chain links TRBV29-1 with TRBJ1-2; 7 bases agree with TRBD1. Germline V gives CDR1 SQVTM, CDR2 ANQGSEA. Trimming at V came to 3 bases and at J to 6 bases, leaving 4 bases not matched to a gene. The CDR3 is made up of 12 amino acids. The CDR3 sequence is CSVENTGDGYTF. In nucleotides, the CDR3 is TGCAGCGTTGAGAATACAGGGGATGGCTACACCTTC.

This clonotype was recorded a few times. As DNA, the CDR3 is TGTGCCAGCAGCAAAACCGGGACTAGCGGTTACGAGCAGTACTTC. Translating it yields CASSKTGTSGYEQYF. The chain has TRBV12-3 or TRBV12-4 and TRBJ2-7; TRBD2 matches at 11 bases. V was clipped by 6 bases and J by 4 bases; unmatched bases: 8. The CDR3 extends over 15 amino acids.

The CDR3 nucleotides read TGTGCCAGCAGTTACAGATCGGAGAGCAGTGGCTACACCTTC. Amino acid sequence: CASSYRSESSGYTF. This chain links TRBV28 with TRBJ1-2; no clear D gene. V dropped 4 bases and J dropped 7 bases, with 16 bases sitting between them. In germline, CDR1 is MDHEN, CDR2 SYDVKM. The CDR3 runs 14 residues.